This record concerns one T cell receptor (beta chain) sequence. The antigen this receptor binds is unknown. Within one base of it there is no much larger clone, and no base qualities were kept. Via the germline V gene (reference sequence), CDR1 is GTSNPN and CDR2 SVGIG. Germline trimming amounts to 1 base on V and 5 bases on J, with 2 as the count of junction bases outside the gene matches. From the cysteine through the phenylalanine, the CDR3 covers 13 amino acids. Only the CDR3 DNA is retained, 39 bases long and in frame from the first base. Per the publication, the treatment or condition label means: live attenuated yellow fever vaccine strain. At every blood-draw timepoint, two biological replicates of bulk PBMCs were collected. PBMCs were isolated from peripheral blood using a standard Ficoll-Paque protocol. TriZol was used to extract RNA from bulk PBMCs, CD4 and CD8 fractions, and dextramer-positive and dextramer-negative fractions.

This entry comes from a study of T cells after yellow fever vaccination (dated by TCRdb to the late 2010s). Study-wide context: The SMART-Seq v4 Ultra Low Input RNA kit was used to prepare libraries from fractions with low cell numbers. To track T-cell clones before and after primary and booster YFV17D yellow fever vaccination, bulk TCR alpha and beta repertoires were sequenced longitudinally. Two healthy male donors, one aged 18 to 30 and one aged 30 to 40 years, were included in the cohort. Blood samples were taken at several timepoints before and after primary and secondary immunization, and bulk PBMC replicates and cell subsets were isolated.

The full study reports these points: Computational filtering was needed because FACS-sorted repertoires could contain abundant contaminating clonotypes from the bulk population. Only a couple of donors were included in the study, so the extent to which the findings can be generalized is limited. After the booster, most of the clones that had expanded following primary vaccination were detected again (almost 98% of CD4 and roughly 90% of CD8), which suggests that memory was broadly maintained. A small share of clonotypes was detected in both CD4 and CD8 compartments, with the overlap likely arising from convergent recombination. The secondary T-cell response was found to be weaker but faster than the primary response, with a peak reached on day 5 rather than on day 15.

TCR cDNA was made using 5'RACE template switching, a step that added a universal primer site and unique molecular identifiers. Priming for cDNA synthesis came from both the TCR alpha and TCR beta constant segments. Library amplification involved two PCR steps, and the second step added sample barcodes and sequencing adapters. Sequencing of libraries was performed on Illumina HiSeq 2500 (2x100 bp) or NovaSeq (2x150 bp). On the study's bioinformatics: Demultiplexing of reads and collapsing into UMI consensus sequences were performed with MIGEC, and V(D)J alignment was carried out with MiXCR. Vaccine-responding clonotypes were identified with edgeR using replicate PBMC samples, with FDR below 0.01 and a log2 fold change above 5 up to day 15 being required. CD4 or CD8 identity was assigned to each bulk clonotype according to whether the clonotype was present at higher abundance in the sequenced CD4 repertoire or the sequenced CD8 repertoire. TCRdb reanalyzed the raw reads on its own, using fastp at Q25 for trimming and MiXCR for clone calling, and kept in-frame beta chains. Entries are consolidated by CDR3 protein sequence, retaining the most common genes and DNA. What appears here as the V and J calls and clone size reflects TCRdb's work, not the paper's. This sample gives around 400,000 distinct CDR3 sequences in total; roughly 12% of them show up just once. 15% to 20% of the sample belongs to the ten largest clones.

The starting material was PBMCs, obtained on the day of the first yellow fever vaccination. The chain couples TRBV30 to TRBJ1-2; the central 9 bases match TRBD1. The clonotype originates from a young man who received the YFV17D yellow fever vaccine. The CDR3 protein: CAWSDGTGYGYTF. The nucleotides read TGTGCCTGGAGTGATGGGACAGGGTATGGCTACACCTTC. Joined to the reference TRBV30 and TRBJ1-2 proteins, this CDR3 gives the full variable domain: SQTIHQWPATLVQPVGSPLSLECTVEGTSNPNLYWYRQAAGRGLQLLFYSVGIGQISSEVPQNLSASRPQDRQFILSSKKLLLSDSGFYLCAWSDGTGYGYTFGSGTRLTVV.